Detailed here is one T cell receptor (beta chain). The sample is drawn from a study of Ad26.COV2.S vaccination and SARS-CoV-2 variants. Treatment noted: some 20 received Ad26.COV2.S at low or high dose, single or two shots; about 5 received placebo; per-sample allocation not given. Material that was analyzed had been drawn on day 63 after the first vaccine or placebo injection. Assay used: immunoSEQ multiplex PCR; TCRdb lists only in-frame clones, some missing. The sample has fewer than 400,000 clones, approximately 80% seen once. Germline V gene lookup returns CDR1 SNHLY and CDR2 FYNNEI. V lost 5 bases and J lost 0; bases outside the gene matches: 9. The CDR3 is made up of 18 amino acids.

This clonotype was obtained from a person aged 18 to 65 who received the Ad26.COV2.S COVID-19 vaccine or a placebo. The sample in question was peripheral blood, obtained in a trial of Ad26.COV2.S vaccine versus placebo. The gene calls are TRBV2 and TRBJ1-6, with 8 bases matching TRBD1. As DNA, the CDR3 is TGTGCCAGCAGTAGGGACAGGCCGCCCAGCTCCTATAATTCACCCCTCCACTTT. Translating gives CASSRDRPPSSYNSPLHF.